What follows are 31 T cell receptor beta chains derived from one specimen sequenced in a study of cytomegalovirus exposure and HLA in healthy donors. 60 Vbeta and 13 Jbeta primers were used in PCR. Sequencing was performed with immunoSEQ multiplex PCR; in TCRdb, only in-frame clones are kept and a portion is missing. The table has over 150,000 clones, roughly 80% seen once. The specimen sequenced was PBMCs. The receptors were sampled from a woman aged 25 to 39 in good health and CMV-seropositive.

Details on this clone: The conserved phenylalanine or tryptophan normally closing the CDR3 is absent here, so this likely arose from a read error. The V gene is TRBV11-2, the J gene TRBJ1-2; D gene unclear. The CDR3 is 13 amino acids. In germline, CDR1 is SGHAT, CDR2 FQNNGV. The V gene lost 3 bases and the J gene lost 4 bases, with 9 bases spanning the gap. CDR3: CASSFPGTYGYTV. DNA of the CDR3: TGTGCCAGCAGCTTCCCGGGAACCTATGGCTACACCGTC.

The CDR3 loop reads CASSALAGGFGEQFF. DNA of the CDR3: TGTGCCAGCAGTGCACTAGCGGGAGGATTTGGGGAGCAGTTCTTC. The chain combines TRBV27 with TRBJ2-1; 12 nucleotides line up with TRBD2. Germline CDR1 is MNHEY and CDR2 is SMNVEV (reference sequence). The junction had 9 bases not matched to a gene; V was cut back by 5 bases and J by 10 bases. This CDR3 contains 15 residues.

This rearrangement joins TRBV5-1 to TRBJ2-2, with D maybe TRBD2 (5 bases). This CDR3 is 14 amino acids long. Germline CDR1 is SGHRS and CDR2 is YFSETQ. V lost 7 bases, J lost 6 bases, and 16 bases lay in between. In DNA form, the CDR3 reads TGCGCCAGCGGAATTCGGGGATCCCCCGGGGAGCTGTTTTTT. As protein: CASGIRGSPGELFF.

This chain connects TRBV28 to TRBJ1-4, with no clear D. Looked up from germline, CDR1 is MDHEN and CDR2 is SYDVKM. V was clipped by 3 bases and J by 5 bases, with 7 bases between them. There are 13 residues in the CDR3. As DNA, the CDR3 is TGTGCCAGCAGTTTTCGAGAGAATGAAAAACTGTTTTTT. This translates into CASSFRENEKLFF.

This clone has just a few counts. This chain's CDR3 is CATSPRQGNQPQHF. The DNA of the CDR3 is TGTGCCACCAGCCCCCGACAGGGCAATCAGCCCCAGCATTTT. The genes are TRBV15 and TRBJ1-5, with D possibly TRBD1 on 6 matching bases. CDR1 is LNHNV and CDR2 is YYDKDF in the germline V gene (reference sequence). The V and J ends lost 5 bases and 2 bases respectively, with 10 bases between them. There are 14 residues in the CDR3.

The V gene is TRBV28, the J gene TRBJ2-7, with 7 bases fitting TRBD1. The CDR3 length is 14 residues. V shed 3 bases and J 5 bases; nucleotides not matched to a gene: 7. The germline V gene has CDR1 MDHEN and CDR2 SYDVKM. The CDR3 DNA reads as TGTGCCAGCAGTTTGGTGGCAGGGGGACACGAGCAGTACTTC. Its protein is CASSLVAGGHEQYF.

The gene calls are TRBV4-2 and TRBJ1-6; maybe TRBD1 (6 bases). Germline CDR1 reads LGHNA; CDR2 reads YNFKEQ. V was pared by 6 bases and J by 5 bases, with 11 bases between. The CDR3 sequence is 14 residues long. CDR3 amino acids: CASRPGQDNSPLHF. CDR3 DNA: TGTGCCAGCAGACCGGGACAAGATAATTCACCCCTCCACTTT.

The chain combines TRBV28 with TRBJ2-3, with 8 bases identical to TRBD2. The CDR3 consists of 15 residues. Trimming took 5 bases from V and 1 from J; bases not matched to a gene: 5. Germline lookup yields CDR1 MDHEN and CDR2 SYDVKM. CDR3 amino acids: CASSPLAGRTDTQYF. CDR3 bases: TGTGCCAGCAGTCCCTTAGCGGGGCGCACAGATACGCAGTATTTT.

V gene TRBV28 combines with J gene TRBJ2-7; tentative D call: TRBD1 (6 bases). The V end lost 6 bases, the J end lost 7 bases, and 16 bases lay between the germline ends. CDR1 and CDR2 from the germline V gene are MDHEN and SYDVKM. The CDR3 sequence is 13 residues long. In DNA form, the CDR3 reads TGTGCCAGCAGCCCCTGGGCGGACAGTGAGCAGTACTTC. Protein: CASSPWADSEQYF.

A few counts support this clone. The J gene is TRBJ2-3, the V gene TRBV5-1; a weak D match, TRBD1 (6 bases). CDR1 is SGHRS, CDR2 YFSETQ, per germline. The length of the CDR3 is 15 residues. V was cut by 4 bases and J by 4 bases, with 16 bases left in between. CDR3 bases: TGCGCCAGCAGCCTCGGACAGTTAGGAGCAGATACGCAGTATTTT. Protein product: CASSLGQLGADTQYF.

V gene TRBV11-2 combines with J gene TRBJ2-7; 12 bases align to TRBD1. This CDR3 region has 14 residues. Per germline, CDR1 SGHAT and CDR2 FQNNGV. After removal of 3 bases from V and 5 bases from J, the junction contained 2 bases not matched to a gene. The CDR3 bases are TGTGCCAGCAGCTTCGGGACAGGGGGCGACGAGCAGTACTTC. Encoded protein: CASSFGTGGDEQYF.

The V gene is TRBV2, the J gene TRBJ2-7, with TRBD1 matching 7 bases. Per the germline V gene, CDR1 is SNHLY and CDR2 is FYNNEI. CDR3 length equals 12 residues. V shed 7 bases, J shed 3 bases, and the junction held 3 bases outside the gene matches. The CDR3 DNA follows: TGTGCCAGCAAGGGGGCCCTCTACGAGCAGTACTTC. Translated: CASKGALYEQYF.

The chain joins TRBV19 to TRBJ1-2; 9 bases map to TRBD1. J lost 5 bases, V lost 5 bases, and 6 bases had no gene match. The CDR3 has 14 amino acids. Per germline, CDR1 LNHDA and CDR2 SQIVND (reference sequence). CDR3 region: CASSYGTGPYGYTF. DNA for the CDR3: TGTGCCAGTAGTTACGGGACAGGGCCATATGGCTACACCTTC. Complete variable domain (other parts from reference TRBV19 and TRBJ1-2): DGGITQSPKYLFRKEGQNVTLSCEQNLNHDAMYWYRQDPGQGLRLIYYSQIVNDFQKGDIAEGYSVSREKKESFPLTVTSAQKNPTAFYLCASSYGTGPYGYTFGSGTRLTVV.

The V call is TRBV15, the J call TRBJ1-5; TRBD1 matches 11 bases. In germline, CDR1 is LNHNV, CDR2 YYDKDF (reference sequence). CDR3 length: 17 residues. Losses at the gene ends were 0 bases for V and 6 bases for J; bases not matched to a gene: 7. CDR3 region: CATSRDGQGAFSQPQHF. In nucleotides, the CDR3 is TGTGCCACCAGCAGAGATGGACAGGGGGCTTTCTCTCAGCCCCAGCATTTT.

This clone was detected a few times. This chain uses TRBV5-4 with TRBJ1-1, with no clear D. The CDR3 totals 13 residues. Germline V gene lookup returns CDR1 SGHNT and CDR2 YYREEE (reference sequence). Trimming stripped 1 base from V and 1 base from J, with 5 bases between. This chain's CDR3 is CASSLYRNTEAFF. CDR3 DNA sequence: TGTGCCAGCAGCTTGTATAGGAACACTGAAGCTTTCTTT. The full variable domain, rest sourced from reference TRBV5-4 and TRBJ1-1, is ETGVTQSPTHLIKTRGQQVTLRCSSQSGHNTVSWYQQALGQGPQFIFQYYREEENGRGNFPPRFSGLQFPNYSSELNVNALELDDSALYLCASSLYRNTEAFFGQGTRLTVV.

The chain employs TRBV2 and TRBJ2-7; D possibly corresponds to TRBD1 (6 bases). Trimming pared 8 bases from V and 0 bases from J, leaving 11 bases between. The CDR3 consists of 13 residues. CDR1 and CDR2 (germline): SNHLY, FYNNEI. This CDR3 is CASRDTSSYEQYF. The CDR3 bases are TGTGCCAGCCGGGACACCAGCTCCTACGAGCAGTACTTC.

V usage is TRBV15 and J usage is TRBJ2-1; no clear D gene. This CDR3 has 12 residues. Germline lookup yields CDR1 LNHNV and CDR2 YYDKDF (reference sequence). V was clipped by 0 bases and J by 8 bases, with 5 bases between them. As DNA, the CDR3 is TGTGCCACCAGCAGAGATCCCGATGAGCAGTTCTTC. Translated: CATSRDPDEQFF.

The CDR3 region has the DNA TGTGCCAGCAGCTCCTGGACTAGCGACGAGCAGTACTTC. Residues: CASSSWTSDEQYF. The V and J genes are TRBV5-4 and TRBJ2-7; the match to TRBD2 covers 9 bases. J was trimmed by 5 bases and V by 3 bases; bases with no gene match: 3. The CDR3 contains 13 residues. Germline values: CDR1 SGHNT, CDR2 YYREEE (reference sequence).

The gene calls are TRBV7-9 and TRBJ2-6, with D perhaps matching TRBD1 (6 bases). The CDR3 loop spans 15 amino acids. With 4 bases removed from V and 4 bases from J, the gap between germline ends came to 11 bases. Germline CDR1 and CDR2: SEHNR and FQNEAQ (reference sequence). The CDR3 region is CASSSTGYGANVLTF. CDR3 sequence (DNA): TGTGCCAGCAGCTCTACAGGGTACGGGGCCAACGTCCTGACTTTC. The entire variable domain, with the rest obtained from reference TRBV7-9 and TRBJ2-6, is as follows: DTGVSQNPRHKITKRGQNVTFRCDPISEHNRLYWYRQTLGQGPEFLTYFQNEAQLEKSRLLSDRFSAERPKGSFSTLEIQRTEQGDSAMYLCASSSTGYGANVLTFGAGSRLTVL.

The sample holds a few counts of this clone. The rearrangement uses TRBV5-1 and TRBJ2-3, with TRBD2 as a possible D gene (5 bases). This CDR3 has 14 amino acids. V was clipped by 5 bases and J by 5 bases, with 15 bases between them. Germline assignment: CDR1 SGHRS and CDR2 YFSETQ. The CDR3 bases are TGCGCCAGCAGACTGGACGGGGTAAGAGATACGCAGTATTTT. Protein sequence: CASRLDGVRDTQYF.

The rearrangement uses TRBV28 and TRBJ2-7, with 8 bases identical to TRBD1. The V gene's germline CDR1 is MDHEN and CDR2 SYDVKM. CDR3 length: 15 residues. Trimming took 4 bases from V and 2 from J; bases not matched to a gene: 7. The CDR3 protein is CASSSWTGITYEQYF. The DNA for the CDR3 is TGTGCCAGCAGTTCCTGGACAGGGATCACCTACGAGCAGTACTTC.

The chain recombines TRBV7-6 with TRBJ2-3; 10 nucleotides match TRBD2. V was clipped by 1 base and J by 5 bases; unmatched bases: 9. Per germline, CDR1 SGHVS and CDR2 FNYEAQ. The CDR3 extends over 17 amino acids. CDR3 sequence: CASSLGPLAGVVDTQYF. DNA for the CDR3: TGTGCCAGCAGCTTAGGCCCTCTAGCGGGAGTCGTAGATACGCAGTATTTT.

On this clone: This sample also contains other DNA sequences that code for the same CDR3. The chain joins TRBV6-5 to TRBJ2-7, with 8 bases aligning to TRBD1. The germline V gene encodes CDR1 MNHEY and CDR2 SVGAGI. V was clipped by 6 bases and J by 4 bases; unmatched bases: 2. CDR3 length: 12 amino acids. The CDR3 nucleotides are TGTGCCAGCAGCAGACAGGGGTACGAGCAGTACTTC. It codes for CASSRQGYEQYF.

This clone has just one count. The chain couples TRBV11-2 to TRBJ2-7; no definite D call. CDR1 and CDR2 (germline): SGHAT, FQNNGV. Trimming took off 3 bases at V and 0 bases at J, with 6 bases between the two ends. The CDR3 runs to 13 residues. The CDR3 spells CASSFEISYEQYF. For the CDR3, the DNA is TGTGCCAGCAGCTTTGAGATCTCCTACGAGCAGTACTTC.

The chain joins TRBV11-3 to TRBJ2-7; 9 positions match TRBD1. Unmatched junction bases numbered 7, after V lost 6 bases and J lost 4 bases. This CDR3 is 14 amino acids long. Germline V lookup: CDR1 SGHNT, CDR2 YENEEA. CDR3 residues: CASSSGTGTYEQYF. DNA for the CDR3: TGTGCCAGCAGTTCCGGGACAGGGACTTACGAGCAGTACTTC.

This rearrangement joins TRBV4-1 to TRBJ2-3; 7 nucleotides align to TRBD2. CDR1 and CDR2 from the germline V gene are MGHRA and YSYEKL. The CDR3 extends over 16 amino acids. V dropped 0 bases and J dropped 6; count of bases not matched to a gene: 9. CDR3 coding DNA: TGCGCCAGCAGCCAAGAGGCTAGCGGCTTACCTGATACGCAGTATTTT. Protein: CASSQEASGLPDTQYF.

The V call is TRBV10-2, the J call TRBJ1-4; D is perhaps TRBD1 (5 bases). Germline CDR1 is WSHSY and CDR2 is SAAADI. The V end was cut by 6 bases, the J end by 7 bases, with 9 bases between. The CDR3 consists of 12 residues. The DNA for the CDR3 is TGCGCCAGCAGGGGGGAGGCTGAAAAACTGTTTTTT. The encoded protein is CASRGEAEKLFF.

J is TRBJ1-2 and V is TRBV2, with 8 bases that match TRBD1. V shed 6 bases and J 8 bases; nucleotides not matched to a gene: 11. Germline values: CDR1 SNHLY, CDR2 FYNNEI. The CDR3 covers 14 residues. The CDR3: CASRRTDRVGGYTF. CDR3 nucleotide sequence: TGTGCCAGCAGGAGGACGGACAGGGTGGGCGGCTACACCTTC.

The DNA for the CDR3 is TGCGCCAGCAGTGAGGCGCTAGCGGGCCAAGAGACCCAGTACTTC. Protein: CASSEALAGQETQYF. The V call is TRBV10-1, the J call TRBJ2-5; 8 nucleotides align to TRBD2. Looked up from germline, CDR1 is WNHNN and CDR2 is SYGVQD (reference sequence). This CDR3 contains 15 residues. The V segment lost 2 bases and the J segment 1 base; nucleotides outside the gene matches: 3.

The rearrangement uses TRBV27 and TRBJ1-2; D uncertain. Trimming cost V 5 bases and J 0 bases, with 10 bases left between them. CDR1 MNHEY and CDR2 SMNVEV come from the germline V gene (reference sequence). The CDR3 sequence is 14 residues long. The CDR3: CASSPLDTNYGYTF. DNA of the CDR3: TGTGCCAGCAGTCCCCTTGACACTAACTATGGCTACACCTTC.

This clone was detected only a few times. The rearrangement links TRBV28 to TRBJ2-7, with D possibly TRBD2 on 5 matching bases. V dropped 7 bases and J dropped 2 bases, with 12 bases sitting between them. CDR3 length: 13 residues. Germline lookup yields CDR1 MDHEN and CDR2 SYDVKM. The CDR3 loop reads CASTGVSPYEQYF. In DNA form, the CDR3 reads TGTGCCAGCACCGGGGTTTCACCCTACGAGCAGTACTTC.